This entry lists 21 T cell receptor beta chains sequenced from one sample in a study of blood T cell repertoires in COVID-19. Sequenced by immunoSEQ multiplex PCR; TCRdb stores in-frame clones only, minus some. Of 150,000 to 200,000 clones in the sample, about 89% were seen once. Sequencing was performed on peripheral blood. Every receptor here comes from a man in his 70s with acute or convalescent COVID-19.

The chain's CDR3 is CASSRTGGSETQYF. In DNA, the CDR3 is TGTGCCAGCTCACGGACAGGGGGTTCAGAGACCCAGTACTTC. This chain links TRBV18 with TRBJ2-5, with TRBD1 matching 10 bases. The CDR3 runs to 14 residues. Germline V gene sequence: CDR1 KGHSH, CDR2 LQKENI. Trimming cost V 4 bases and J 4 bases; bases outside gene matches: 3.

This clone turned up a few times. The V and J genes are TRBV5-1 and TRBJ2-1; 11 bases are shared with TRBD2. The germline gives CDR1 SGHRS, CDR2 YFSETQ. The CDR3 is made up of 16 amino acids. The V segment lost 4 bases and the J segment 9 bases; nucleotides outside the gene matches: 12. DNA for the CDR3: TGCGCCAGCAGCCCGGCTAGCGGGAGGCCCCTAATTGAGCAGTTCTTC. It yields the protein CASSPASGRPLIEQFF.

V usage is TRBV7-2 and J usage is TRBJ1-5, with D tentatively TRBD1 (5 bases). The CDR3 totals 16 residues. Trimming removed 1 base at V and 3 bases at J, with 13 bases between. The germline V gene has CDR1 SGHTA and CDR2 FQGNSA. The CDR3 loop is CASSLVAGRNNQPQHF. The CDR3 nucleotides are TGTGCCAGCAGCTTAGTGGCGGGACGGAACAATCAGCCCCAGCATTTT.

The chain uses TRBV7-9 and TRBJ1-1; D perhaps matches TRBD1 (5 bases). Germline V gives CDR1 SEHNR, CDR2 FQNEAQ (reference sequence). Trimming removed 6 bases at V and 1 base at J, with 12 bases between. This CDR3 is 14 amino acids long. The CDR3 DNA is TGTGCCAGCAGGCCAGGGTCCTCGAACACTGAAGCTTTCTTT. As protein: CASRPGSSNTEAFF.

This clone was seen a few times. The chain joins TRBV7-3 to TRBJ1-2; TRBD1 is a possible D gene (5 bases). Looked up from germline, CDR1 is SGHTA and CDR2 is FQGTGA. This CDR3 contains 15 residues. Trimming removed 4 bases at V and 8 bases at J, with 20 bases between. DNA for the CDR3: TGTGCCAGCAGCTCAATAAATACAGACAGTAAAGGCTACACCTTC. Translation: CASSSINTDSKGYTF.

The chain has TRBV6-5 and TRBJ1-2, with TRBD1 as a possible D gene (5 bases). The germline V gene encodes CDR1 MNHEY and CDR2 SVGAGI. This CDR3 spans 12 amino acids. Trimming removed 7 bases from V and 8 bases from J, with 14 bases in between. The CDR3 spells CASKIADSGYTF. The CDR3 nucleotides are TGTGCCAGCAAAATAGCCGACAGCGGCTACACCTTC.

J is TRBJ1-5 and V is TRBV7-2, with a possible D match to TRBD1 (5 bases). The CDR3 is 12 residues long. V lost 4 bases and J 9 bases, leaving 10 bases between the germline ends. Germline V lookup: CDR1 SGHTA, CDR2 FQGNSA. The CDR3: CASSSTGSPQHF. The CDR3 DNA reads as TGTGCCAGCAGCTCCACAGGCTCGCCCCAGCATTTT.

The V call is TRBV20-1, the J call TRBJ2-7; D possibly corresponds to TRBD2 (5 bases). Germline assignment: CDR1 DFQATT and CDR2 SNEGSKA (reference sequence). The CDR3 is made up of 11 amino acids. Trimming shortened V by 7 bases and J by 4 bases, and 11 bases separated the two germline ends. This CDR3 is CSGGLGYEQYF. In nucleotides, the CDR3 is TGCAGTGGAGGGTTAGGGTACGAGCAGTACTTC.

The V gene is TRBV2, the J gene TRBJ1-2, with a weak D call TRBD1 (5 bases). CDR1 is SNHLY and CDR2 is FYNNEI in the germline V gene. The V and J ends lost 5 bases and 8 bases respectively, with 12 bases between them. This CDR3 has 12 amino acids. The CDR3 region is CASSLPTDGYTF. The CDR3 nucleotides read TGTGCCAGCAGTCTGCCGACAGACGGCTACACCTTC.

The chain is built from TRBV10-3 and TRBJ2-6; D gene uncertain. Germline V CDR1 and CDR2: ENHRY, SYGVKD. V was cut by 0 bases and J by 0 bases, with 6 bases left in between. This CDR3 region has 16 residues. The CDR3 here is CAISESTGSGANVLTF. DNA for the CDR3: TGTGCCATCAGTGAGTCGACGGGCTCTGGGGCCAACGTCCTGACTTTC.

This clone was detected once. The gene calls are TRBV6-5 and TRBJ1-2, with D perhaps TRBD1 (5 bases). V shed 6 bases and J shed 5 bases, with 16 bases lying between them. The CDR3 consists of 14 residues. The germline V gene has CDR1 MNHEY and CDR2 SVGAGI. CDR3 amino acids: CASRKLGGEYGYTF. CDR3 sequence (DNA): TGTGCCAGCAGAAAACTCGGGGGGGAGTATGGCTACACCTTC.

The chain has TRBV6-5 and TRBJ1-1, with D possibly being TRBD1 (5 bases). The CDR3 runs 14 residues. V was clipped by 6 bases and J by 11 bases, with 22 bases between them. Germline lookup yields CDR1 MNHEY and CDR2 SVGAGI. The DNA for the CDR3 is TGTGCCAGCAGCCTCTGGGGCAGGCCCCATTCTGCTTTCTTT. Translation: CASSLWGRPHSAFF.

Only one count was recorded for this clone. The CDR3 reads CASSETSVSNTGELFF. The CDR3 nucleotides read TGTGCCAGCAGTGAAACTAGCGTTTCGAACACCGGGGAGCTGTTTTTT. The chain joins TRBV2 to TRBJ2-2, with TRBD2 identical over 7 bases. V shed 2 bases and J 0 bases; nucleotides not matched to a gene: 3. In germline, CDR1 is SNHLY, CDR2 FYNNEI. This CDR3 is 16 amino acids long.

The V and J genes are TRBV27 and TRBJ2-3, with 8 bases aligning to TRBD2. Germline V gene data show CDR1 as MNHEY and CDR2 as SMNVEV (reference sequence). The ends lost 9 bases at V and 2 bases at J; junction bases unmatched: 10. The CDR3 length is 15 residues. The CDR3 spells CASGTGGGNTDTQYF. The CDR3 DNA sequence: TGTGCCAGTGGGACCGGGGGGGGTAACACAGATACGCAGTATTTT.

V usage is TRBV28 and J usage is TRBJ2-7; TRBD2 matches at 11 bases. There are 15 residues in the CDR3. V lost 3 bases to trimming and J lost 5 bases; unmatched junction nucleotides: 6. The germline V gene has CDR1 MDHEN and CDR2 SYDVKM. CDR3 in amino acids: CASSFASGGPNEQYF. CDR3 DNA sequence: TGTGCCAGCAGTTTCGCTAGCGGGGGGCCCAACGAGCAGTACTTC.

The rearrangement joins TRBV23-1 to TRBJ1-6, with 7 bases identical to TRBD1. TRBV23-1 is assigned to the ORF class and has an uncertain function. CDR3 length: 21 residues. V was pared by 0 bases and J by 0 bases, with 14 bases of the junction left unmatched. The CDR3 loop reads CASSQSWGQGVLSSYNSPLHF. DNA of the CDR3: TGCGCCAGCAGTCAATCTTGGGGCCAGGGGGTTTTAAGCTCCTATAATTCACCCCTCCACTTT.

The chain recombines TRBV27 with TRBJ2-2; 11 nucleotides line up with TRBD2. Unmatched junction bases numbered 16, after V lost 6 bases and J lost 7 bases. The CDR3 consists of 18 residues. Germline V gives CDR1 MNHEY, CDR2 SMNVEV (reference sequence). CDR3 in DNA: TGTGCCAGCAGCCTCTTCCCCCTTAGCGGGAGGGCCGTCGGGGAGCTGTTTTTT. Amino acids: CASSLFPLSGRAVGELFF.

This chain links TRBV5-1 with TRBJ1-1; perhaps TRBD1 as D (6 bases). This CDR3 spans 12 amino acids. Germline V gives CDR1 SGHRS, CDR2 YFSETQ. With 3 bases removed from V and 8 bases from J, the gap between germline ends came to 11 bases. This CDR3 is CASSSMGQEAFF. The CDR3, as DNA: TGCGCCAGCAGCTCAATGGGACAAGAAGCTTTCTTT.

This clone occurred a few times. CDR3 region: CASSLVRTGGYTF. In nucleotides, the CDR3 is TGTGCCAGCAGCTTGGTACGAACAGGGGGCTACACCTTC. V is TRBV7-2 and J is TRBJ1-2; D might be TRBD1 (6 bases). V lost 3 bases and J 8 bases, leaving 13 bases between the germline ends. The CDR3 loop spans 13 amino acids. CDR1 SGHTA and CDR2 FQGNSA come from the germline V gene.

This clone was counted only a few times. This rearrangement joins TRBV9 to TRBJ2-3, with TRBD2 matching 9 bases. This CDR3 region has 16 residues. CDR1 is SGDLS and CDR2 is YYNGEE in the germline V gene. V trimming: 0 bases; J trimming: 2 bases; junction bases outside the gene matches: 4. Here the CDR3 reads CASSVVSGGLTDTQYF. The CDR3 DNA sequence: TGTGCCAGCAGCGTAGTTAGCGGGGGCCTCACAGATACGCAGTATTTT.

CDR3 amino acids: CATGGTANSPLHF. The CDR3 DNA reads TGTGCCACCGGCGGGACAGCCAATTCACCCCTCCACTTT. This chain uses TRBV19 with TRBJ1-6; 7 nucleotides align to TRBD1. Germline V gene lookup returns CDR1 LNHDA and CDR2 SQIVND (reference sequence). V was clipped by 10 bases and J by 7 bases; unmatched bases: 7. The CDR3 spans 13 residues.